Sequencing of this TCR beta chain was carried out in a study of T cells after yellow fever vaccination (dated by TCRdb to about 2019). In terms of the full investigation: The SMART-Seq v4 Ultra Low Input RNA kit was used to prepare libraries from fractions with low cell numbers. To follow T-cell clones before and after both primary and booster YFV17D yellow fever vaccination, bulk TCR alpha and beta repertoires underwent longitudinal sequencing. The cohort comprised two healthy male donors, one aged 18 to 29 and one aged 30 to 40 years. Bulk PBMC replicates and cell subsets were isolated from blood drawn at multiple timepoints before and after both primary and secondary immunization. Results and caveats for the whole study, not just this receptor: A small share of clonotypes was detected in both CD4 and CD8 compartments, with the overlap likely arising from convergent recombination. Computational filtering was needed because FACS-sorted repertoires could contain abundant contaminating clonotypes from the bulk population. Compared with the primary T-cell response, the secondary T-cell response was weaker but faster, peaking on day 5 rather than day 15. Most clones expanded after primary vaccination were re-detected after the booster (about 96% of CD4 and more than 70% of CD8), suggesting broad memory maintenance. Only a couple of donors were included in the study, so the extent to which the findings can be generalized is limited.

Synthesis of TCR cDNA relied on 5'RACE template switching, a step that introduced a universal primer site along with unique molecular identifiers. cDNA synthesis was primed from both the TCR alpha and TCR beta constant segments. Library amplification involved two PCR steps, and the second step added sample barcodes and sequencing adapters. Sequencing of libraries was done on Illumina HiSeq 2500 (2x100 bp) or NovaSeq (2x150 bp). Per the source publication's procedure: MIGEC handled demultiplexing of reads and collapsing into UMI consensus sequences, while MiXCR performed V(D)J alignment. Using edgeR on replicate PBMC samples, clonotypes were called vaccine-responding if FDR was below 0.01 and the log2 fold change was above 5 up to day 15. Each bulk clonotype received a CD4 or CD8 identity based on whether the sequenced CD4 or CD8 repertoire contained that clonotype at higher abundance. Using fastp trimming at Q25 and MiXCR clonotype assembly, TCRdb reanalyzed the public sequencing data and kept in-frame beta chains. Entries are consolidated by CDR3 protein sequence, retaining the most common genes and DNA. None of the V and J calls come from the authors' own analysis; TCRdb made them. The sample table holds hundreds of thousands of distinct CDR3 sequences, of which roughly an eighth were seen once. The ten largest clonotypes hold more than 12% of the sample.

Many counts were recorded for this clonotype. The antigen it recognizes is unknown. No qualities accompany the bases; no much larger clone lies one base away. Explained via the paper, the treatment or condition label denotes: live attenuated yellow fever vaccine strain. At each blood-draw timepoint, two biological replicates of bulk PBMCs were obtained. PBMCs were isolated from peripheral blood using a standard Ficoll-Paque protocol. TriZol was used to extract RNA from bulk PBMCs, CD4 and CD8 fractions, and dextramer-positive and dextramer-negative fractions. Between the V and J ends, shortened by 1 base and 10 bases respectively, the junction contains 4 bases. The germline V gene yields KGHDR for CDR1 and SFDVKD for CDR2. The CDR3 spans 11 residues, from the cysteine through the phenylalanine. Just CDR3 DNA is preserved here, 33 bases in frame from base 1.

The chain links TRBV24-1 with TRBJ2-1; the D gene cannot be resolved reliably. The sequence was collected from a man younger than 45 who received the YFV17D yellow fever vaccine. Sample: PBMCs, taken on the day of the yellow fever booster vaccination. This receptor has the CDR3 CATSDFGEQFF. The DNA reads as follows: TGTGCCACCAGTGATTTTGGCGAGCAGTTCTTC.